This T cell receptor (beta chain) was recovered during a study of T cells in localized non-small cell lung cancer. Assay used: immunoSEQ multiplex PCR; TCRdb lists only in-frame clones, some missing. The profile covers under 45,000 clones, with about 80% appearing a single time and roughly 8.5% taken by the ten largest. Comments on this clone: Its specificity is unknown.

Study conclusions and caveats: Tumor samples were not multi-region, leaving intratumor heterogeneity unexcluded.

This TCR was recovered from a man aged 40-75 years with stage II lung adenocarcinoma. The source material was PBMCs, sampled before any cancer treatment.

The CDR3 coding sequence is TGTGCCAGCAGTGAACAAGGCCAGGGAGAAGCCGGGGAGCTGTTTTTT. Amino acid sequence: CASSEQGQGEAGELFF. The chain joins TRBV2 to TRBJ2-2; D tentatively reads TRBD1 or TRBD2 (5 bases each). The CDR3 runs to 16 residues. Germline V gene lookup returns CDR1 SNHLY and CDR2 FYNNEI. The germline V and J ends were trimmed by 2 bases and 6 bases, with 16 bases remaining between them.